This T cell receptor beta chain was sequenced for a study of shared clonotypes between healthy human individuals. Background on the study: The study drew on two women and a few men aged 18 to 49 as donors. Each donor's CD8 memory used one plate, CD8 naive two, each CD4 subset three. Study-wide results and limits: The study generally estimated greater richness for naive than memory subsets.

Generated by immunoSEQ multiplex PCR, the TCRdb table keeps only in-frame clones and is missing some. The repertoire includes millions of clones, roughly 94% of them detected once, and more than 0.1% sits in the top ten. From germline, CDR1 is SGDLS and CDR2 YYNGEE. The length of the CDR3 is 19 residues. Losses at the gene ends were 4 bases for V and 2 bases for J; bases not matched to a gene: 12. All donors were healthy HIV-negative adults lacking recent acute infections or vaccinations. A single count supports this clone. Antigen specificity is unknown. Sequenced material: naive CD4+ T cells sorted from blood. Subset described: CD45RA+ positively selected. This chain links TRBV9 with TRBJ1-4, with 12 bases matching TRBD1. This TCR was recovered from a young man in good health. CDR3: CASSRSGTGGVLTNEKLFF. In DNA, the CDR3 is TGTGCCAGCAGCCGTTCCGGGACAGGGGGCGTTTTGACTAATGAAAAACTGTTTTTT.